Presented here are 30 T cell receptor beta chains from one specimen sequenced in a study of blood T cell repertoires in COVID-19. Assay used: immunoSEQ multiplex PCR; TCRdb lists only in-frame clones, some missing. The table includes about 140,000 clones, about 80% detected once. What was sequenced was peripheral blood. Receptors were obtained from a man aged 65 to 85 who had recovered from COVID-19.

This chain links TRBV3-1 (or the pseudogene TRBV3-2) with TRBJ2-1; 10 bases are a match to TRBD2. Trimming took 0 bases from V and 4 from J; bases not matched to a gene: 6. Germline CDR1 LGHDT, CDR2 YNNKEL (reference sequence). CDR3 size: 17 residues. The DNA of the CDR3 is TGTGCCAGCAGCCAAGAGGCGGGACTAGCGCCGTACAATGAGCAGTTCTTC. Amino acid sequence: CASSQEAGLAPYNEQFF.

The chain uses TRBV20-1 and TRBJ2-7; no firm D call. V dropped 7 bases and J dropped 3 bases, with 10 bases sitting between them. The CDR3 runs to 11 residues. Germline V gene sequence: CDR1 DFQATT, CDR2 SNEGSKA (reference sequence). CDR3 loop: CSGLYDYEQYF. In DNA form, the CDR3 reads TGCAGTGGCCTATATGACTACGAGCAGTACTTC.

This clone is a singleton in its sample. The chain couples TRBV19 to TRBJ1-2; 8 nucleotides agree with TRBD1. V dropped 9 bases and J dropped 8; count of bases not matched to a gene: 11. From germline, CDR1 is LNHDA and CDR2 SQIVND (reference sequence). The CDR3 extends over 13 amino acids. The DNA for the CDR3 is TGTGCCAGCAAGGGACAGGAAAACAGCGGCTACACCTTC. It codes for CASKGQENSGYTF.

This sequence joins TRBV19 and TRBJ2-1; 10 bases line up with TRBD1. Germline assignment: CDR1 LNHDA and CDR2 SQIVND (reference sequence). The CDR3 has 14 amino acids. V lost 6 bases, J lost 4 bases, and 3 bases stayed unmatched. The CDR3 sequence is CASSAGQGYNEQFF. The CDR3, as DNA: TGTGCCAGTAGCGCGGGACAGGGGTACAATGAGCAGTTCTTC. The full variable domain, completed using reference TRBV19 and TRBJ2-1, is DGGITQSPKYLFRKEGQNVTLSCEQNLNHDAMYWYRQDPGQGLRLIYYSQIVNDFQKGDIAEGYSVSREKKESFPLTVTSAQKNPTAFYLCASSAGQGYNEQFFGPGTRLTVL.

CDR3 coding DNA: TGTGCCAGCAGTGTGGCCAGCGGGAAAGATACGCAGTATTTT. Protein product: CASSVASGKDTQYF. The chain carries TRBV2 and TRBJ2-3; 7 bases are shared with TRBD2. The junction had 6 bases not matched to a gene; V was cut back by 4 bases and J by 5 bases. The V gene's germline CDR1 is SNHLY and CDR2 FYNNEI. CDR3 length equals 14 residues.

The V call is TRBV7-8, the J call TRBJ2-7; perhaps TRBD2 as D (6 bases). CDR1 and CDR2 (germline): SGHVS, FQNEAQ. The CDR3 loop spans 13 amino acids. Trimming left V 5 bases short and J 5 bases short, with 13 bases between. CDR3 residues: CASSPAWGDEQYF. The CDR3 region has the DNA TGTGCCAGCAGCCCCGCGTGGGGGGACGAGCAGTACTTC.

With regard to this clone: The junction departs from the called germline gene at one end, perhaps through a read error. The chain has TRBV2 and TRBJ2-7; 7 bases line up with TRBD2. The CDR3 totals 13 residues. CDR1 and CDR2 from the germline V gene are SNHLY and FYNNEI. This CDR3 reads CASSLTSSHEQYF. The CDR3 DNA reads TGTGCCAGCAGTTTGACTAGCTCCCACGAGCAGTACTTC. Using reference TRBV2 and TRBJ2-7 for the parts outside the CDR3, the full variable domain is EPEVTQTPSHQVTQMGQEVILRCVPISNHLYFYWYRQILGQKVEFLVSFYNNEISEKSEIFDDQFSVERPDGSNFTLKIRSTKLEDSAMYFCASSLTSSHEQYFGPGTRLTVT.

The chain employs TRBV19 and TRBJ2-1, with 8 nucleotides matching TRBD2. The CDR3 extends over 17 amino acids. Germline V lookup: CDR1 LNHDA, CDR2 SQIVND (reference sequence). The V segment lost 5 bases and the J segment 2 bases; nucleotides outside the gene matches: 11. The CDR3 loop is CASSYIRRSGTYNEQFF. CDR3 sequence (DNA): TGTGCCAGTAGTTACATTAGGCGTAGCGGGACCTACAATGAGCAGTTCTTC.

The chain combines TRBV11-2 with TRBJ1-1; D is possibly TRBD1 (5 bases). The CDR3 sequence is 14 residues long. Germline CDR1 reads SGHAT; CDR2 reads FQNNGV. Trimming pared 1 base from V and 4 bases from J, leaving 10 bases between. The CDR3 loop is CASSLGPGATEAFF. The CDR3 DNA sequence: TGTGCCAGCAGCTTAGGACCTGGGGCCACTGAAGCTTTCTTT.

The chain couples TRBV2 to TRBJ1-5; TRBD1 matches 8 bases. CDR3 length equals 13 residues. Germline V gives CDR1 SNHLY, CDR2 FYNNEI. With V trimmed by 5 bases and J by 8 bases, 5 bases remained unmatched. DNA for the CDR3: TGTGCCAGCAGTTGGACAGGGCTTGAGCCCCAGCATTTT. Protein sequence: CASSWTGLEPQHF.

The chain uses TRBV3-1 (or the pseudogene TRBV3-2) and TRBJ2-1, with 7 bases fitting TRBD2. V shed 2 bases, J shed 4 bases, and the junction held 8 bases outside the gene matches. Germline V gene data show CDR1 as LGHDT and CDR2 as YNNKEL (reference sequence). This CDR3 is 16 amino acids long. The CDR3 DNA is TGTGCCAGCAGCCAATGGGGGGAGGGCCAATACAATGAGCAGTTCTTC. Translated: CASSQWGEGQYNEQFF.

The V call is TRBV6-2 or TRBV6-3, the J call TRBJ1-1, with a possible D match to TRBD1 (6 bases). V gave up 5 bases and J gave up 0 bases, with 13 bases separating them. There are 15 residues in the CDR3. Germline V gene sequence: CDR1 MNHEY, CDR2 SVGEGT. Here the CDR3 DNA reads TGTGCCAGCAGTACAGGGATTTCTATGAACACTGAAGCTTTCTTT. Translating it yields CASSTGISMNTEAFF.

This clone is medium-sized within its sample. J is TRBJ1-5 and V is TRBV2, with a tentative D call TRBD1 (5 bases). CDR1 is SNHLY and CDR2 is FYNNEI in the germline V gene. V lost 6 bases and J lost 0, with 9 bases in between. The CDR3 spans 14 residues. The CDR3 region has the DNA TGTGCCAGCAGCAGACAGAGTAGCAATCAGCCCCAGCATTTT. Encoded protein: CASSRQSSNQPQHF.

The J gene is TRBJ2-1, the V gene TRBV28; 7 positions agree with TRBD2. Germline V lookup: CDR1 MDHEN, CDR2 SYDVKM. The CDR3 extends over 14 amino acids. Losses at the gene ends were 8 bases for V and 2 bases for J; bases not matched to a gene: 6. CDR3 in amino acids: CASLPSGTYNEQFF. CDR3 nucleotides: TGTGCCAGCCTCCCTAGCGGAACCTACAATGAGCAGTTCTTC.

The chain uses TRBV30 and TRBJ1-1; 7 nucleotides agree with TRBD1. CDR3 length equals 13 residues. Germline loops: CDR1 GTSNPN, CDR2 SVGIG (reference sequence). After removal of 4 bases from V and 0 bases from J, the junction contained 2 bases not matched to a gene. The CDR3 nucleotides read TGTGCCTGGATCAGGGGGGTGAACACTGAAGCTTTCTTT. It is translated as CAWIRGVNTEAFF.

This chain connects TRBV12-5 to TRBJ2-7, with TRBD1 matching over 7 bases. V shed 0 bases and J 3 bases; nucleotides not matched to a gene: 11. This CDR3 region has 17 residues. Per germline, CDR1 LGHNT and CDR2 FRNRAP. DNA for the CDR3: TGTGCTAGTGGTTTGGTAGGGGGCGGCAGGGGCCTCTACGAGCAGTACTTC. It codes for CASGLVGGGRGLYEQYF. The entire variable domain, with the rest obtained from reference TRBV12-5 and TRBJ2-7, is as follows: DARVTQTPRHKVTEMGQEVTMRCQPILGHNTVFWYRQTMMQGLELLAYFRNRAPLDDSGMPKDRFSAEMPDATLATLKIQPSEPRDSAVYFCASGLVGGGRGLYEQYFGPGTRLTVT.

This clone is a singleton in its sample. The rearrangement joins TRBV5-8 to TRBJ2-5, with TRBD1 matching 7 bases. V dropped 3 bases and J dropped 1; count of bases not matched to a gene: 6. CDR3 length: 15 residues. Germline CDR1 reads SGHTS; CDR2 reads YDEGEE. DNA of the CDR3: TGTGCCAGCAGCTCGGAGGCAGGGGGCCAAGAGACCCAGTACTTC. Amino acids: CASSSEAGGQETQYF. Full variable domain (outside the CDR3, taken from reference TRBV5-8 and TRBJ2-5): EAGVTQSPTHLIKTRGQQATLRCSPISGHTSVYWYQQALGLGLQFLLWYDEGEERNRGNFPPRFSGRQFPNYSSELNVNALELEDSALYLCASSSEAGGQETQYFGPGTRLLVL.

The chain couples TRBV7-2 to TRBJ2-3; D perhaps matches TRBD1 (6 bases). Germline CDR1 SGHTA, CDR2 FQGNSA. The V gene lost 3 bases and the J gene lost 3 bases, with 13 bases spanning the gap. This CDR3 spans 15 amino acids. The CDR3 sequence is CASSLGTPRTDTQYF. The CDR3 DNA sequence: TGTGCCAGCAGCTTGGGGACACCGAGGACAGATACGCAGTATTTT.

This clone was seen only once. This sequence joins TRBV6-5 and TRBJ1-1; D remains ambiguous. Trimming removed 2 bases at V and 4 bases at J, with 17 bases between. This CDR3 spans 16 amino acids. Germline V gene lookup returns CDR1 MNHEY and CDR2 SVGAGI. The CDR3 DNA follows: TGTGCCAGCAGTTACCCGGGGTTCTCCGCGGGCACTGAAGCTTTCTTT. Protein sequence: CASSYPGFSAGTEAFF.

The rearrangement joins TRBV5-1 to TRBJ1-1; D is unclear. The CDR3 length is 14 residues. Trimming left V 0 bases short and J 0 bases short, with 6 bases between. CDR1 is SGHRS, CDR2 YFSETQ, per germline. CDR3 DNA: TGCGCCAGCAGCTTGGGACAAATGAACACTGAAGCTTTCTTT. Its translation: CASSLGQMNTEAFF.

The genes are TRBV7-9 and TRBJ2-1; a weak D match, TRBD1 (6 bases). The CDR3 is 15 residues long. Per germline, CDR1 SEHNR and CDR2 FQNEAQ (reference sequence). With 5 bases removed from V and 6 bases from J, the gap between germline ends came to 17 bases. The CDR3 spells CASSLTGLSSNEQFF. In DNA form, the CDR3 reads TGTGCCAGCAGCCTGACAGGCCTATCTAGCAATGAGCAGTTCTTC.

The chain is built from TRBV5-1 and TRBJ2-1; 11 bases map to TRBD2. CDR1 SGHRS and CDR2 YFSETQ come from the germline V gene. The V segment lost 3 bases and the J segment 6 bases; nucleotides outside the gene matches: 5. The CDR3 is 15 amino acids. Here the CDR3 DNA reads TGCGCCAGCAGCTCCCAGGGGACTAGCGGCAATGAGCAGTTCTTC. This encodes CASSSQGTSGNEQFF. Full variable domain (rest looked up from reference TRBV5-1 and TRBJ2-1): KAGVTQTPRYLIKTRGQQVTLSCSPISGHRSVSWYQQTPGQGLQFLFEYFSETQRNKGNFPGRFSGRQFSNSRSEMNVSTLELGDSALYLCASSSQGTSGNEQFFGPGTRLTVL.

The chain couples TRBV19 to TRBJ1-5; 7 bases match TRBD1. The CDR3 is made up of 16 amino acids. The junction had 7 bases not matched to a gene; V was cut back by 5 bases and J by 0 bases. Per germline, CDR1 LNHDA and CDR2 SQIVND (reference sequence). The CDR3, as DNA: TGTGCCAGTAGTGAGACAGGGACCTATAGCAATCAGCCCCAGCATTTT. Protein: CASSETGTYSNQPQHF.

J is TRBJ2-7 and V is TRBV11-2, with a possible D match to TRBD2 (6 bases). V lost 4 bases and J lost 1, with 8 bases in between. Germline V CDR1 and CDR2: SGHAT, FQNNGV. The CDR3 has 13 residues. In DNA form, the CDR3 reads TGTGCCAGCAGCTCGGACTATTCCTACGAGCAGTACTTC. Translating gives CASSSDYSYEQYF.

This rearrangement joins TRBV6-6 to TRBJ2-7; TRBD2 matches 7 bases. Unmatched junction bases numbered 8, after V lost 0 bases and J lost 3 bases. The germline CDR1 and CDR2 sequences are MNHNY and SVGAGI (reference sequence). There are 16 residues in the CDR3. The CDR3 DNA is TGTGCCAGCAGTTACTCGATCGTAGCGGGCGGCTACGAGCAGTACTTC. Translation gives CASSYSIVAGGYEQYF.

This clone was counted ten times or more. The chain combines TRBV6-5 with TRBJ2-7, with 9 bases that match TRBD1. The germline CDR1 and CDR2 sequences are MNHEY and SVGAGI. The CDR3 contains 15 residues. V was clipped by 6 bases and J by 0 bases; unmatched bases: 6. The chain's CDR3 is CASSQQGQGSYEQYF. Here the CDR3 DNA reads TGTGCCAGCAGCCAACAGGGACAGGGCTCCTACGAGCAGTACTTC.

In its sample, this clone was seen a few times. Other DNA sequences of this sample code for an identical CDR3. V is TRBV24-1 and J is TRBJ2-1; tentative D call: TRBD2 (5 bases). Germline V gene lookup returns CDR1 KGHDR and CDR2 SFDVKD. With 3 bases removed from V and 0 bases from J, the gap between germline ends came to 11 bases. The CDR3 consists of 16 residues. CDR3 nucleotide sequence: TGTGCCACCAGTGATGCGGACTCGAGCTCCTACAATGAGCAGTTCTTC. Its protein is CATSDADSSSYNEQFF.

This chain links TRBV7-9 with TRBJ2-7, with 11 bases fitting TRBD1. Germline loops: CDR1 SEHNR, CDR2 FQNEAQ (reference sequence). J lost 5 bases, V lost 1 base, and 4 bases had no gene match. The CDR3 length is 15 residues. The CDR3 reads CASSLEWGQGDEQYF. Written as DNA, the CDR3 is TGTGCCAGCAGCTTAGAGTGGGGACAGGGGGACGAGCAGTACTTC. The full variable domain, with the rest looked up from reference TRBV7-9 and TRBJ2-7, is DTGVSQNPRHKITKRGQNVTFRCDPISEHNRLYWYRQTLGQGPEFLTYFQNEAQLEKSRLLSDRFSAERPKGSFSTLEIQRTEQGDSAMYLCASSLEWGQGDEQYFGPGTRLTVT.

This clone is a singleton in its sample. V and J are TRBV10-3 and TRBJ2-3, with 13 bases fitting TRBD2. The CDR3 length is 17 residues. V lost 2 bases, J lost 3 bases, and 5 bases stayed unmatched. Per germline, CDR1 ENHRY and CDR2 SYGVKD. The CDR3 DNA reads TGTGCCATCAGTGAGAAAGGACTAGCGGGAGAGACAGATACGCAGTATTTT. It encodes CAISEKGLAGETDTQYF.

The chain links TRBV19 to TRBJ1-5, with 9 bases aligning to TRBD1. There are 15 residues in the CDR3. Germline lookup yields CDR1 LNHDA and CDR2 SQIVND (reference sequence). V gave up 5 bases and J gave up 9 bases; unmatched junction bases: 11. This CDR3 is CASSSVTGGIGPQHF. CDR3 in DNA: TGTGCCAGTAGTTCCGTTACAGGGGGCATCGGGCCCCAGCATTTT.